This T cell receptor beta chain was obtained from a study of blood T cell repertoires in COVID-19. CDR3 length: 13 residues. Germline CDR1 is KGHDR and CDR2 is SFDVKD. Trimming took off 9 bases at V and 3 bases at J, with 12 bases between the two ends. Original processing methods: Estimation of nucleated cell counts was performed using reference gene primer amplification. Libraries were prepared by immunoSEQ multiplex PCR; TCRdb keeps only in-frame clonotypes and omits some of them. V, J and clone size were drawn from that table, and D and trimming were deduced from the DNA. This repertoire shows roughly 130,000 clones, about four fifths found once; its top ten account for 3%.

The chain uses TRBV24-1 and TRBJ2-3; tentatively, D is TRBD2 (5 bases). The sequenced sample consisted of peripheral blood. This sequence was found in a woman older than 75 with acute or convalescent COVID-19. In nucleotides, the CDR3 is TGTGCCACCGGACGGACTGATACAGATACGCAGTATTTT. Its translation: CATGRTDTDTQYF.